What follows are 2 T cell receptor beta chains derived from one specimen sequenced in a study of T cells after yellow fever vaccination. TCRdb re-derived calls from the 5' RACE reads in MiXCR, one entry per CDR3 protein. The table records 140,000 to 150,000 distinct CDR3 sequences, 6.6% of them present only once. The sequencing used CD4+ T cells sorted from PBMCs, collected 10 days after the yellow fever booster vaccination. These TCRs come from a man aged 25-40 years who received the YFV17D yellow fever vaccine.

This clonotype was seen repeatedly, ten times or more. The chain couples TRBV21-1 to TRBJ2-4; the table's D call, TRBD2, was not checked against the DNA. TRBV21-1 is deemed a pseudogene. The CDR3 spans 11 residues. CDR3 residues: CASSKGPVQYF. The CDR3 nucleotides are TGTGCCAGCAGCAAGGGGCCCGTTCAGTACTTC.

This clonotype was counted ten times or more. The CDR3 DNA reads TGTGCCAGCAGCAAAACAGGGGTGAACACTGAAGCTTTCTTT. Its translation is CASSKTGVNTEAFF. The chain employs TRBV7-6 and TRBJ1-1, with TRBD1 matching 7 bases. Germline CDR1 SGHVS, CDR2 FNYEAQ. The ends lost 5 bases at V and 0 bases at J; junction bases unmatched: 3. This CDR3 comprises 14 residues.